This TCR beta chain is from a study of shared clonotypes between healthy human individuals (dated by TCRdb to the early 2020s). Regarding the complete study: A couple of women and a few men aged 18 to 49 years were included in the cohort. To estimate repertoire size and how much clonotypes are shared between individuals, the study performed deep sequencing of blood TCR repertoires from 4 to 6 healthy adults. Libraries were prepared and TCR repertoires were sequenced by different laboratories using diverse techniques, in order to increase sequencing depth and limit assay-specific biases. For each donor, CD4 naive and CD4 memory were each run on three plates, CD8 naive on two plates, and CD8 memory on one plate. Between about 0.94 and 8.9 billion PBMCs per donor were obtained by leukapheresis. Study-wide conclusions, independent of this receptor: Compared with non-shared clonotypes, the clonotypes found in all four sorted-subset donors had higher generation probabilities. Naive subsets generally had larger estimated clonotype richness than memory subsets did. About 5% of naive CD4, around 4% of naive CD8, roughly 2.4% of memory CD4, and approximately 0.39% of memory CD8 clonotypes were shared across several donors. Based on pairwise subsampling, the degree of clonotype sharing among donors was expected to be affected by sequencing depth. Sampling was restricted to blood, and TCR repertoires in tissues likely differ from the TCR repertoires found in blood. Rarefaction of sorted-subset datasets indicated incomplete sequencing despite the large sequencing depth. Because the study included a small number of donors, the genetic and exposure-history diversity represented was limited.

As concerns this clone: Its antigen specificity is not known. It has no much larger one-base neighbor in the sample; base qualities were not kept.

Using the deep immunoSEQ assay, multiplex PCR amplified TCR CDR3 regions from genomic DNA. Extracted genomic DNA from each cell subset was spread evenly across all wells of several immunoSEQ 96-well plates, with each plate serving as a replicate. Each replicate PCR for sorted subsets received about 180 ng genomic DNA, equal to about 29,000 T cell genomes. Purified libraries were quantified with a Qubit 3.0 fluorometer, sized on a Bioanalyzer 2100, and re-quantified with the KAPA Library Quantification kit. A separate single-read 150-cycle Illumina NextSeq 550 flow cell was used to sequence each immunoSEQ 96-well plate. Under the source paper's analysis protocol: Because the immunoSEQ output held only junctional sequences and lacked quality scores, the filtering could not match the filtering applied to full-length reads. Sequences were annotated with PyIR, a Python wrapper for IgBLAST v1.9, and V/J genes and CDR3 were assigned using IMGT germline references. Reads were filtered out if the reads had weak V/J assignments (E-value above 1e-6), no CDR3, stop codons, out-of-frame junctions, or ambiguous translated residues. V3J clonotypes were defined as sequences sharing the same inferred V gene, J gene, and CDR3 amino acid sequence. To compute the percentage overlap between repertoires, the number of shared unique clonotypes was divided by the size of the smaller repertoire. Richness of each repertoire was evaluated using RTK rarefaction, the Chao1 estimator, and Recon v2.1 estimates of unobserved clonotypes. For all TCRbeta clonotypes obtained by the gDNA method from a few donors, generation probabilities were computed with OLGA. TCRdb's version of the immuneACCESS table is confined to in-frame rearrangements and falls short of the full clone set. An unresolved V gene accounts for under half of the shortfall where checked; the remainder is of unknown origin. The V and J calls and clone size were taken over from that table, and D and trimming were inferred from the DNA. The sample data list around 980,000 clones, and around three quarters of these were observed just once. Clones ranked in the top ten supply 0.61% of the sample.

Donors were healthy HIV-negative adults with no recently reported acute infections or vaccinations. All donors were Caucasian adults living in Nashville, Tennessee, USA. CD4+ T cells were enriched by magnetic negative selection; naive cells were then positively selected on CD45RA, and the negative fraction formed the memory subset. After blood collection by leukapheresis, PBMCs were isolated using Ficoll-Histopaque density gradient centrifugation and then cryopreserved in the vapor phase of liquid nitrogen. Analytical flow cytometry was used to check the purity and quantity of every magnetically sorted T cell population. Genomic DNA was isolated from each sorted fraction and quantified by UV absorbance on a Nanodrop 2000c. What was sequenced was memory CD4+ T cells from PBMCs. The sample's cell subset or site label, decoded: CD45RA-negative fraction. The receptor was isolated from a man aged 18 to 35 in good health. Some clones in this sample may be carry-over from other donors' samples.

The bases read TGTGCCAGCAGAACGGGACAGATCACTGAAGCTTTCTTT. Its product reads: CASRTGQITEAFF. The chain joins TRBV27 to TRBJ1-1, with 7 junctional bases fitting TRBD1. The CDR3, cysteine through phenylalanine, is 13 amino acids long. Of all the DNA, just the CDR3 is kept, 39 bases in frame from base 1. CDR1 and CDR2, per the germline V gene (reference sequence), are MNHEY and SMNVEV. Here V drops 6 bases and J drops 4 bases, and the junction holds 5 bases not matched to any gene.